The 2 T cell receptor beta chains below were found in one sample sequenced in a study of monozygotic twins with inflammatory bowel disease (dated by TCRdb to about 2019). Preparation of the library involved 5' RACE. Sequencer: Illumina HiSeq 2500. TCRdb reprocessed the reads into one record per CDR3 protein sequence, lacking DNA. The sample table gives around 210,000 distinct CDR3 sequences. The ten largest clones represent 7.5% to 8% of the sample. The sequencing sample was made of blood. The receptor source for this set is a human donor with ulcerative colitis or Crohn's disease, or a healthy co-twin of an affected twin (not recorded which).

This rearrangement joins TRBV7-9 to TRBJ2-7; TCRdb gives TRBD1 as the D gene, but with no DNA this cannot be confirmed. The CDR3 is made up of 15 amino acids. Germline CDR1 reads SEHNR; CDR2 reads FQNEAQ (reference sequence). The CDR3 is CASSSRDSLTYEQYF.

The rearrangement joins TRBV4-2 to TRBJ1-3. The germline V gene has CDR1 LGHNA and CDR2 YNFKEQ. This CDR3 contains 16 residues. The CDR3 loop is CASSQGQGFSGNTIYF.